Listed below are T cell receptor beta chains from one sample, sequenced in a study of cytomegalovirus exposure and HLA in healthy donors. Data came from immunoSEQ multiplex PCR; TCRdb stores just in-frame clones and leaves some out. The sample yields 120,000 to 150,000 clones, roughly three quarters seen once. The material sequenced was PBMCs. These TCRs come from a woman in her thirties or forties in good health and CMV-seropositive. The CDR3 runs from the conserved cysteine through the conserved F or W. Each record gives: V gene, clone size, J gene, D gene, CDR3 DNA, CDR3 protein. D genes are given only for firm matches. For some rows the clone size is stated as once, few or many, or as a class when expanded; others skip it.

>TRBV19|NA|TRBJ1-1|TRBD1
TGTGCCAGTAACGCCGGGACAGGATTGAACACTGAAGCTTTCTTT
CASNAGTGLNTEAFF
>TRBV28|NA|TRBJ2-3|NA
TGTGCCAGCAGTTTTCGGGTGGGAGCCACAGATACGCAGTATTTT
CASSFRVGATDTQYF
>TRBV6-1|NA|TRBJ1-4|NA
TGTGCCAGCAGTGAAGCTGCGGGGCGTCGGGCTAATGAAAAACTGTTTTTT
CASSEAAGRRANEKLFF
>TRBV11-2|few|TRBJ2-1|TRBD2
TGTGCCAGCAGCTTGGGACTAGCGGAGTACAATGAGCAGTTCTTC
CASSLGLAEYNEQFF
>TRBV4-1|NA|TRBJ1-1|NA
TGCGCCAGCAGCCAAGATTGGGGCGTTGGGACTGAAGCTTTCTTT
CASSQDWGVGTEAFF
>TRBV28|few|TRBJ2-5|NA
TGTGCCAGCAGTTTGGTTTCGGGACAGGCGGGGGACCAGTACTTC
CASSLVSGQAGDQYF
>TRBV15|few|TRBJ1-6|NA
TGTGCCACCAGCAGAGGGCTAGGAGACCCAAATTCACCCCTCCACTTT
CATSRGLGDPNSPLHF
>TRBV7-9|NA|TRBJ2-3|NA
TGTGCCAGCACCCCGTCCGGTCAGAGCACTAGGGAGCAGTATTTT
CASTPSGQSTREQYF
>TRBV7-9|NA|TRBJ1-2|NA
TGTGCCAGCAGCACTACACAGGTCCGCCAATCGTGCGGCTACACCTTC
CASSTTQVRQSCGYTF
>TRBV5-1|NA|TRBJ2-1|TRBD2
TGCGCCAGCAGCGCAAGGACTAGCGGGGGGGCAGTCAATGAGCAGTTCTTC
CASSARTSGGAVNEQFF
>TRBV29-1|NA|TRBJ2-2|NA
TGCAGCGCCGGGACAACTGGCACCGGGGAGCTGTTTTTT
CSAGTTGTGELFF